A selection of T cell receptor beta chains follows, all from one sample in a study of response to subunit inactivated influenza vaccine. TCRdb reanalysed the RT-PCR reads using MiXCR and keeps one entry per CDR3 protein. The profile shows more than 400,000 distinct CDR3 sequences, 7.2% of them singletons. Sequenced material: PBMCs from blood, taken 23 months after vaccination. The receptors originated from a man between 50 and 75 years old who received an inactivated influenza vaccine. CDR3s include the opening cysteine and the closing phenylalanine or tryptophan. A D gene is named only where the DNA matches it firmly. Expanded clones are given a class, and other clones once, few, many or no size at all.

V,size,D,J,CDR3,DNA
TRBV20-1,few,NA,TRBJ2-1,CSASRLGHGYEQFF,TGCAGTGCTAGCCGGCTGGGTCACGGCTATGAGCAGTTCTTC
TRBV5-1,many,NA,TRBJ2-5,CASISQLGSGQETQYF,TGCGCCAGCATCTCACAGCTGGGTAGCGGACAAGAGACCCAGTACTTC
TRBV3-1,few,TRBD1,TRBJ2-3,CASSLLGQGRLSSTDTQYF,TGTGCCAGCAGCCTTTTGGGACAGGGACGACTGTCTAGCACAGATACGCAGTATTTT
TRBV2,many,NA,TRBJ2-1,CASKTGTSYNEQFF,TGTGCCAGCAAAACCGGGACTTCCTACAATGAGCAGTTCTTC
TRBV4-2,NA,NA,TRBJ2-3,CASSQENVLLIGRLNTQYF,TGTGCCAGCAGCCAAGAGAATGTCCTCCTGATAGGGCGGCTTAATACGCAGTATTTT
TRBV20-1,many,TRBD1,TRBJ2-7,CSARQGGYEQYF,TGCAGTGCCAGACAGGGGGGCTACGAGCAGTACTTC
TRBV5-6,NA,TRBD1,TRBJ2-7,CASSPRRTGTREQYF,TGTGCCAGCAGCCCCAGACGGACAGGGACCCGCGAGCAGTACTTC
TRBV10-1,NA,TRBD1,TRBJ1-2,CASSDGQGHGYTF,TGCGCCAGCAGTGACGGACAGGGCCATGGCTACACCTTC
TRBV7-2,many,TRBD1,TRBJ1-5,CASSLQGQFHQPQHF,TGTGCCAGCAGCTTACAGGGACAGTTTCATCAGCCCCAGCATTTT
TRBV25-1,NA,NA,TRBJ2-1,CASSDRDQQFF,TGTGCCAGCAGTGACCGGGATCAGCAGTTCTTC
TRBV20-1,few,NA,TRBJ2-7,CSAGEESRKLYEQYF,TGCAGTGCTGGAGAAGAATCAAGGAAACTCTACGAGCAGTACTTC
TRBV18,few,TRBD1,TRBJ2-6,CASSRTGGTHSGANVLTF,TGTGCCAGCTCAAGAACAGGGGGGACGCACTCTGGGGCCAACGTCCTGACTTTC
TRBV20-1,many,NA,TRBJ2-1,CSAPGQNNEQFF,TGCAGTGCTCCAGGGCAGAACAATGAGCAGTTCTTC
TRBV27,NA,NA,TRBJ2-3,CASSSQRGVSTDTQYF,TGTGCCAGCAGTTCCCAACGGGGAGTTAGCACAGATACGCAGTATTTT
TRBV25-1,few,NA,TRBJ2-3,CASSGYDYGTQYF,TGTGCCAGCAGTGGTTACGACTATGGTACGCAGTATTTT
TRBV12-3/TRBV12-4,NA,NA,TRBJ2-1,CAGSDGQISYNEQFF,TGTGCCGGCAGTGATGGACAGATCTCCTACAATGAGCAGTTCTTC
TRBV3-1,NA,NA,TRBJ2-7,CASSQNVYEQYF,TGTGCCAGCAGCCAAAATGTTTACGAGCAGTACTTC
TRBV4-3,NA,TRBD1,TRBJ2-7,CASSPSRGPEQYF,TGCGCCAGCAGCCCAAGCAGGGGGCCCGAGCAGTACTTC
TRBV5-1,NA,NA,TRBJ1-1,CASRPGEYTEAFF,TGCGCCAGCAGACCCGGGGAATACACTGAAGCTTTCTTT
TRBV20-1,few,NA,TRBJ2-7,CSAPRSGLDYEQYF,TGCAGTGCACCGCGGAGCGGTCTAGATTACGAGCAGTACTTC
TRBV3-1,many,NA,TRBJ1-1,CASSRGKDEAFF,TGTGCCAGCAGCCGCGGGAAGGACGAAGCTTTCTTT
TRBV20-1,many,NA,TRBJ2-7,CSASRGRDRSYEQYF,TGCAGTGCTAGCCGCGGCCGGGACCGCAGCTACGAGCAGTACTTC
TRBV3-1,many,NA,TRBJ2-3,CASSHTSLSTDTQYF,TGTGCCAGCAGCCACACTAGCCTAAGCACAGATACGCAGTATTTT
TRBV11-2,many,NA,TRBJ2-2,CASSPLGPGELFF,TGTGCCAGCAGTCCTCTAGGACCCGGGGAGCTGTTTTTT
TRBV6-2/TRBV6-3,many,NA,TRBJ2-5,CASSLLQQLLQETQYF,TGTGCCAGCAGTTTACTCCAACAGCTACTCCAAGAGACCCAGTACTTC
TRBV28,many,NA,TRBJ2-5,CASSTGRTLETQYF,TGTGCCAGCAGCACGGGGAGAACTTTAGAGACCCAGTACTTC
TRBV5-1,many,NA,TRBJ2-1,CASSVDSYNEQFF,TGCGCCAGCAGTGTCGATTCCTACAATGAGCAGTTCTTC
TRBV20-1,many,NA,TRBJ2-7,CSARRQEHSYEQYF,TGCAGTGCTAGACGACAGGAACACTCCTACGAGCAGTACTTC
TRBV7-9,NA,NA,TRBJ2-7,CASSLGVSSGDNEQYF,TGTGCCAGCAGCTTAGGAGTATCCAGCGGGGACAACGAGCAGTACTTC
TRBV5-1,NA,TRBD1,TRBJ2-5,CASSLGQGQTYSQYF,TGCGCCAGCAGCTTAGGACAGGGCCAGACGTATTCCCAGTACTTC
TRBV12-3/TRBV12-4,few,NA,TRBJ1-1,CASRRQELMNTEAFF,TGTGCCAGCAGGCGACAGGAGCTGATGAACACTGAAGCTTTCTTT
TRBV7-7,many,NA,TRBJ2-5,CASSLGSGAQYF,TGTGCCAGCAGCTTGGGATCGGGGGCCCAGTACTTC
TRBV12-3/TRBV12-4,many,NA,TRBJ1-2,CASSSLYGYTF,TGTGCCAGCAGTTCACTATATGGCTACACCTTC
TRBV27,NA,NA,TRBJ2-3,CASSLASSSTDTQYF,TGTGCCAGCAGTTTGGCGTCATCTAGCACAGATACGCAGTATTTT
TRBV3-1,NA,NA,TRBJ2-6,CASSHTEVLSGANVLTF,TGTGCCAGCAGCCATACCGAGGTTCTCTCTGGGGCCAACGTCCTGACTTTC
TRBV6-1,NA,NA,TRBJ2-7,CASSERVAFSGTYEQYF,TGTGCCAGCAGTGAAAGGGTCGCATTCTCAGGCACCTACGAGCAGTACTTC
TRBV20-1,many,TRBD1,TRBJ2-3,CSAKAGTGGTDTQYF,TGCAGTGCTAAGGCCGGGACAGGGGGGACAGATACGCAGTATTTT
TRBV20-1,NA,NA,TRBJ2-2,CSGKRPQPPGELFF,TGCAGTGGTAAAAGGCCTCAGCCCCCCGGGGAGCTGTTTTTT
TRBV20-1,NA,NA,TRBJ2-7,CSASDRSSYEQYF,TGCAGTGCTAGCGACAGGAGCTCCTACGAGCAGTACTTC
TRBV7-4,few,TRBD1,TRBJ1-4,CASSCGTGRDEKLFF,TGTGCCAGCAGCTGCGGGACAGGGCGTGATGAAAAACTGTTTTTT
TRBV11-2,NA,NA,TRBJ2-1,CASSFSKVLSYNEQFF,TGTGCCAGCAGCTTCTCAAAGGTCCTGTCCTACAATGAGCAGTTCTTC
TRBV7-2,many,NA,TRBJ1-5,CASSFGRLDQPQHF,TGTGCCAGCAGCTTTGGTAGATTGGATCAGCCCCAGCATTTT
TRBV20-1,NA,NA,TRBJ2-1,CSARDSGGRHNEQFF,TGCAGTGCTAGAGATTCCGGGGGTCGGCACAATGAGCAGTTCTTC
TRBV3-1,few,NA,TRBJ2-3,CASSQGSRSDTQYF,TGTGCCAGCAGCCAAGGATCGAGGTCAGATACGCAGTATTTT
TRBV7-2,NA,NA,TRBJ1-4,CASSPAGGWIGEKLFF,TGTGCCAGCAGCCCGGCGGGGGGGTGGATAGGAGAAAAACTGTTTTTT